This TCR beta chain was retrieved from a study of T cell responses to AZD1222 COVID-19 vaccine (dated by TCRdb to the early 2020s). In terms of the full investigation: A total of over 230 trial participants underwent TCR sequencing, of whom 207 had received two doses of AZD1222 and 26 had received two doses of the MenACWY control vaccine. Trial participants were enrolled by age into 18-55, 56-69 and 70-plus year subgroups, with roughly 160, 29 and 62 TCR-sequenced participants respectively.

The CDR3 regions of human TCRbeta chains were analyzed by immunosequencing. On the authors' methods: TCRs in the repertoires were compared against a reference library of SARS-CoV-2-specific TCRs that had been generated with the MIRA antigen-specificity platform. Breadth meant the fraction of unique TCRs that were SARS-CoV-2-associated, whereas depth meant the fraction of total T cells that were SARS-CoV-2-associated. Using the MIRA data, every spike-specific TCR was mapped to the spike region that the TCR reacted to and assigned to either a CD4 or a CD8 class. Log10-transformed breadth and depth values were compared by one-way ANOVA with Sidak's multiple comparisons tests. This immuneACCESS table, as held by TCRdb, lists in-frame sequences with V and J called but not all clones. Of the missing ones, under half trace to an unresolved V gene in checked studies; the others have no known cause. V and J calls and clone size are copied from that table; D and trimming were computed from the DNA. The sample records 130,000 or so clones, 75% to 85% of which are singletons. The ten top clones hold approximately 8% of the sample.

The paper's findings and limits, for the study overall: CD4 TCRs associated with the vaccine covered the entire spike protein, and the dominant responses were in regions 160-218 and 743-854. Because no day 14 peak-response samples were available, repertoires were characterized only after the peak T cell response. A significant rise in spike-specific TCR breadth and depth was observed after two AZD1222 doses relative to day 0 and relative to MenACWY recipients. Conclusions about previously exposed vaccinees are limited because only six or seven AZD1222 recipients were SARS-CoV-2 seropositive at baseline. Epitopes outside the regions mutated in the B.1.351 and B.1.1.7 variants were reportedly recognized by nearly half of the unique spike-specific TCRs. Participants were mostly white British, with more females than males. The authors suggested clonal diversity may have been underestimated. The 56-69-year group was small, and its depth increase did not reach significance, likely because of low power.

In light of the paper, this sample's time point label describes: about 28 days (+/-7) after the second vaccine dose. Sample treatment or condition, as interpreted from the label and publication: meningococcal conjugate vaccine given as trial control. Vaccinee samples were obtained from the UK trials COV001 and COV002, which included a single-blind randomized controlled phase 2/3 trial of AZD1222 (ChAdOx1 nCoV-19) in healthy adults. Trial participant PBMC samples were collected at day 0 and day 28 after the second dose for TCRbeta chain sequencing. Comments on this clone: Its antigen target is currently unknown. No base quality information exists; no much larger clone differs at one position.

CDR1 and CDR2, per the germline V gene, are SGHRS and YFSETQ. Taken from cysteine to phenylalanine, the CDR3 has 17 residues. Kept here is only the CDR3 DNA, which spans 51 bases and is read in frame from base 1. Trimming removed 5 bases from V and 2 bases from J; the gene matches leave 12 bases unexplained. This material consisted of peripheral blood, taken 28 days after the second dose of the MenACWY control vaccine. The receptor chain draws on TRBV5-1 and TRBJ1-4; 7 bases in the junction line up with TRBD1. This TCR was recovered from an adult who received the MenACWY meningococcal vaccine as a control. The sequenced DNA: TGCGCCAGCAGGATGGGGACAGCTTTCGTTACTAATGAAAAACTGTTTTTT. It encodes CASRMGTAFVTNEKLFF.